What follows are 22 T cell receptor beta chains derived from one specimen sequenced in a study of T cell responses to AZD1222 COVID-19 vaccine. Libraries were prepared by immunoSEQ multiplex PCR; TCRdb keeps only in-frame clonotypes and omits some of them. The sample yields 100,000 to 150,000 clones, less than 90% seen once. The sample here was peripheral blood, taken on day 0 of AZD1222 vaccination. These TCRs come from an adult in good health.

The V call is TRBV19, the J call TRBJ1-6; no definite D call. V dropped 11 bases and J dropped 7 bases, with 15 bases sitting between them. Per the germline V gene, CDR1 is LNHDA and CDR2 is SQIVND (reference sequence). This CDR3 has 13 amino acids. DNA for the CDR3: TGTGCCGTAAAACGGGAAGGCAATTCACCCCTCCACTTT. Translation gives CAVKREGNSPLHF. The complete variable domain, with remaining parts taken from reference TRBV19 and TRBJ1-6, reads DGGITQSPKYLFRKEGQNVTLSCEQNLNHDAMYWYRQDPGQGLRLIYYSQIVNDFQKGDIAEGYSVSREKKESFPLTVTSAQKNPTAFYLCAVKREGNSPLHFGNGTRLTVT.

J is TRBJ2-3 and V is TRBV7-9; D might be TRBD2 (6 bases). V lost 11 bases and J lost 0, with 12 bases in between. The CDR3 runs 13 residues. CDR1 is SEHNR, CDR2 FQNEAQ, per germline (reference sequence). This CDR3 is CAGRLLSTDTQYF. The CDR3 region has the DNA TGTGCCGGGAGGCTCCTTAGCACAGATACGCAGTATTTT.

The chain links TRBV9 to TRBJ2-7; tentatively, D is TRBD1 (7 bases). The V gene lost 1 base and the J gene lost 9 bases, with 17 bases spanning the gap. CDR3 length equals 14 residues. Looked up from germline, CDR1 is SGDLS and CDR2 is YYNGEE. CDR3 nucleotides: TGTGCCAGCAGCGTATCGGAGGGACAGAGGACGCAGTACTTC. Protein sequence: CASSVSEGQRTQYF. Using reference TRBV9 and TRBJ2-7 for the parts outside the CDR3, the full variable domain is DSGVTQTPKHLITATGQRVTLRCSPRSGDLSVYWYQQSLDQGLQFLIQYYNGEERAKGNILERFSAQQFPDLHSELNLSSLELGDSALYFCASSVSEGQRTQYFGPGTRLTVT.

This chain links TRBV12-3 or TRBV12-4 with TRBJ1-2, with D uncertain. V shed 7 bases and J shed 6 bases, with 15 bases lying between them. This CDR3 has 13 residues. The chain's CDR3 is CASTGRERNGYTF. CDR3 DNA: TGTGCCAGCACCGGAAGGGAACGAAATGGCTACACCTTC.

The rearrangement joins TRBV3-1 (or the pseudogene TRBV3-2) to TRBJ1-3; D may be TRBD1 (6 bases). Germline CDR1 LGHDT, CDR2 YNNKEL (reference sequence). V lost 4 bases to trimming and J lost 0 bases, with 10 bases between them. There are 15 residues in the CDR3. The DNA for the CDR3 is TGTGCCAGCAGCCGGGACATCAGCTCTGGAAACACCATATATTTT. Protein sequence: CASSRDISSGNTIYF.

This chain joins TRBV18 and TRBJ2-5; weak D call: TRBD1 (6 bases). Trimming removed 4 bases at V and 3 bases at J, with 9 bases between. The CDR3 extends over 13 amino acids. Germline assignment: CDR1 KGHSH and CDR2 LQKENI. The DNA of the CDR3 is TGTGCCAGCTCACAGACAGGAGAAGAGACCCAGTACTTC. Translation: CASSQTGEETQYF.

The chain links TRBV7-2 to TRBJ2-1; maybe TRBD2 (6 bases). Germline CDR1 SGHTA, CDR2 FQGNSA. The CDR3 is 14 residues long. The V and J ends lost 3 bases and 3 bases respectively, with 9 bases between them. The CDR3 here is CASSFGGNYNEQFF. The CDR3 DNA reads TGTGCCAGCAGCTTCGGCGGGAACTACAATGAGCAGTTCTTC.

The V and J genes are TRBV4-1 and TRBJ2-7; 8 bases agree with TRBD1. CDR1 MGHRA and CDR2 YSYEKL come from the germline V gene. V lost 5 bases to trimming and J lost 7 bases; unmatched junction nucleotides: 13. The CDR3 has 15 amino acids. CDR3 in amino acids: CASSLTTLTGEEQYF. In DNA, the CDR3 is TGCGCCAGCAGCTTAACAACCTTGACAGGGGAAGAGCAGTACTTC.

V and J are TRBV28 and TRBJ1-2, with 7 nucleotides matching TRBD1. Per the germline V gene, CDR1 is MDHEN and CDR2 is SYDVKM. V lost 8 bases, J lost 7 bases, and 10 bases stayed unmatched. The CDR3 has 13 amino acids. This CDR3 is CASGSQAGGGYTF. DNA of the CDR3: TGTGCCAGCGGATCCCAGGCAGGGGGTGGCTACACCTTC.

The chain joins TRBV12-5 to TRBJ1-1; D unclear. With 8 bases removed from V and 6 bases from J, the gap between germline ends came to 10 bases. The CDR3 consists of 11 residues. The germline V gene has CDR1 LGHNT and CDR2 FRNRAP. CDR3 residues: CASQSIAEAFF. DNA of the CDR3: TGTGCTAGTCAGAGCATCGCTGAAGCTTTCTTT.

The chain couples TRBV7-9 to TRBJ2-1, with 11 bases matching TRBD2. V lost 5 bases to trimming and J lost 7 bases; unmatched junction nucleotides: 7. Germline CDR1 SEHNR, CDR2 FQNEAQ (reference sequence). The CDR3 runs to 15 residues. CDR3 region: CASSRGTSGMNEQFF. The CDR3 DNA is TGTGCCAGCAGCCGCGGGACTAGCGGTATGAATGAGCAGTTCTTC.

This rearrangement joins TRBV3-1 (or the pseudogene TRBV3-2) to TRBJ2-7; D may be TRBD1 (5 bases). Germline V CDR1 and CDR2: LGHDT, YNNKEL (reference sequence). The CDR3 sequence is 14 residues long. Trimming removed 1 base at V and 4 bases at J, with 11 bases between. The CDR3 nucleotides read TGTGCCAGCAGCCAAGGGGGCGCGTTGTACGAGCAGTACTTC. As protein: CASSQGGALYEQYF.

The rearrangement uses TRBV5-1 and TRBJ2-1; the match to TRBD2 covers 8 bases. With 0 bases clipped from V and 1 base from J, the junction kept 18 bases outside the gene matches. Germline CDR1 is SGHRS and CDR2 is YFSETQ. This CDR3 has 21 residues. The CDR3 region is CASSLAGGMRREGDSYNEQFF. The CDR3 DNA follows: TGCGCCAGCAGCTTGGCCGGTGGGATGAGACGGGAGGGAGATTCCTACAATGAGCAGTTCTTC.

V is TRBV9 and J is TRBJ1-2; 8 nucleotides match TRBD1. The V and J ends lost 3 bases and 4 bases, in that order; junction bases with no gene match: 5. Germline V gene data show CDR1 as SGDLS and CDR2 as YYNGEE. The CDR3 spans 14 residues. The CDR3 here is CASSAGQGGYGYTF. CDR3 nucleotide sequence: TGTGCCAGCAGCGCAGGACAGGGCGGCTATGGCTACACCTTC.

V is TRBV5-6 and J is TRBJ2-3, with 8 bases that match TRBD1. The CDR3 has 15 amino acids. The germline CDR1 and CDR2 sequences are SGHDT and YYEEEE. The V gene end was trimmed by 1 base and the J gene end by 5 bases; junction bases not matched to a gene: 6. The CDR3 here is CASSLPGGEGDTQYF. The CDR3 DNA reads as TGTGCCAGCAGCTTGCCAGGGGGCGAGGGAGATACGCAGTATTTT.

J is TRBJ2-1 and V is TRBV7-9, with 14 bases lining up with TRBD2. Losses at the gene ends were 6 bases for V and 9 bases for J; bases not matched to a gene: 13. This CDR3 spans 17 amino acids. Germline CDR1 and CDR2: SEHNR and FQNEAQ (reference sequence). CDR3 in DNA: TGTGCCAGCAGTTGGCAGGGCACCGGGACTAGCGGGGGTGAGCAGTTCTTC. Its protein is CASSWQGTGTSGGEQFF. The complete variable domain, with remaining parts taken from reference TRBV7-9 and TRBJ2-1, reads DTGVSQNPRHKITKRGQNVTFRCDPISEHNRLYWYRQTLGQGPEFLTYFQNEAQLEKSRLLSDRFSAERPKGSFSTLEIQRTEQGDSAMYLCASSWQGTGTSGGEQFFGPGTRLTVL.

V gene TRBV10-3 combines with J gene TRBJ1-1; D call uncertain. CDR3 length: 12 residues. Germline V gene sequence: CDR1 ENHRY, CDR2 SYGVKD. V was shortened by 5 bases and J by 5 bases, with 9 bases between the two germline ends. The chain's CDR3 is CAISIRGTEAFF. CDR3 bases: TGTGCCATCAGTATCCGTGGGACTGAAGCTTTCTTT.

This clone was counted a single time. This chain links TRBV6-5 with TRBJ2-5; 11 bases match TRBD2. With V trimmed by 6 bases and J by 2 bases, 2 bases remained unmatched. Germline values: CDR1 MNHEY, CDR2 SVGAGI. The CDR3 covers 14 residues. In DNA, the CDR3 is TGTGCCAGCAGACTAGCGGGAGATCAAGAGACCCAGTACTTC. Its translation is CASRLAGDQETQYF.

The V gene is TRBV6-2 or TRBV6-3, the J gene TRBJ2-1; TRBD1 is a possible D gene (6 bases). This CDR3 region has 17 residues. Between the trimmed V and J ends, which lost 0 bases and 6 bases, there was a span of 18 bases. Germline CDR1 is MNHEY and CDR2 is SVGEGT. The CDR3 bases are TGTGCCAGCAGTTACTCTTCAGGCGGCCTAGGGGGCAATGAGCAGTTCTTC. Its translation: CASSYSSGGLGGNEQFF.

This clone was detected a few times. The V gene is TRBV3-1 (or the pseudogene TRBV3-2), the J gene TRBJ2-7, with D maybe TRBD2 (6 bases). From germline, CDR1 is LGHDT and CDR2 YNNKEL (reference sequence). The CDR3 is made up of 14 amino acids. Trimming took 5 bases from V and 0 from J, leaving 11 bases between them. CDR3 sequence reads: CASSSRTISYEQYF. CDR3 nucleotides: TGTGCCAGCAGCTCCAGGACTATCTCCTACGAGCAGTACTTC.

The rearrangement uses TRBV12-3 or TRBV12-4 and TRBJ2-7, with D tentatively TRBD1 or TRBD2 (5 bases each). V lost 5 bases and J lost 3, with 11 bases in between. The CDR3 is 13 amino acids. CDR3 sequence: CASSMGPNYEQYF. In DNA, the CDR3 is TGTGCCAGCAGTATGGGACCGAACTACGAGCAGTACTTC.

DNA of the CDR3: TGTGCCAGCAGTCCCAGGGATTTTGGCTACACCTTC. Translated, it gives CASSPRDFGYTF. V and J are TRBV12-3 or TRBV12-4 and TRBJ1-2; D might be TRBD1 (5 bases). This CDR3 region has 12 residues. Trimming took 5 bases from V and 7 from J, leaving 11 bases between them.